Listed below are T cell receptor beta chains from one sample, sequenced in a study of cytomegalovirus exposure and HLA in healthy donors. Assay used: immunoSEQ multiplex PCR; TCRdb lists only in-frame clones, some missing. Of about 200,000 clones listed, 75% to 90% were seen once; the top ten hold 6.5%. The sequencing input was PBMCs. The source of these receptors is a woman aged 45-65 years in good health and CMV-seropositive. Each CDR3 is given with its conserved first and last residue. The D gene is left open where the match is weak. Size values are once, few and many counts, or a class for expanded clones, and some rows have none.

.	TRBJ1-2	TRBD1	TRBV5-1	CASSLGQGAGYGYTF	TGCGCCAGCAGCTTGGGACAGGGGGCGGGCTATGGCTACACCTTC
few	TRBJ2-7	.	TRBV6-5	CASSYSGARGNSEQYF	TGTGCCAGCAGTTACTCTGGCGCGCGAGGGAACTCCGAGCAGTACTTC
.	TRBJ1-4	.	TRBV7-9	CASSPSSGVVNEKLFF	TGTGCCAGCAGCCCGTCGTCAGGGGTGGTTAATGAAAAACTGTTTTTT
.	TRBJ1-4	.	TRBV5-6	CASSLAALKGEKLFF	TGTGCCAGCAGCTTGGCGGCCCTAAAGGGGGAAAAACTGTTTTTT
.	TRBJ2-5	.	TRBV28	CASHSPGSQETQYF	TGTGCCAGCCACTCCCCCGGGAGCCAAGAGACCCAGTACTTC
.	TRBJ2-7	.	TRBV7-9	CASSLTGYEQYF	TGTGCCAGCAGCTTAACGGGTTACGAGCAGTACTTC
.	TRBJ2-1	TRBD1	TRBV27	CASRKTGTGGYNEQFF	TGTGCCAGCAGGAAGACCGGGACAGGGGGTTACAATGAGCAGTTCTTC
once	TRBJ1-5	TRBD1	TRBV19	CASSRGSNQPQHF	TGTGCCAGTAGCAGGGGGAGCAATCAGCCCCAGCATTTT
.	TRBJ2-2	.	TRBV19	CASSIMAGVNTGELFF	TGTGCCAGTAGTATAATGGCAGGGGTGAACACCGGGGAGCTGTTTTTT
.	TRBJ1-6	TRBD1	TRBV7-2	CASSSRGQGYSPLHF	TGTGCCAGCAGTTCCCGGGGACAGGGTTATTCACCCCTCCACTTT
.	TRBJ1-2	.	TRBV2	CASSRNGGGYTF	TGTGCCAGCAGTAGAAACGGAGGTGGCTACACCTTC